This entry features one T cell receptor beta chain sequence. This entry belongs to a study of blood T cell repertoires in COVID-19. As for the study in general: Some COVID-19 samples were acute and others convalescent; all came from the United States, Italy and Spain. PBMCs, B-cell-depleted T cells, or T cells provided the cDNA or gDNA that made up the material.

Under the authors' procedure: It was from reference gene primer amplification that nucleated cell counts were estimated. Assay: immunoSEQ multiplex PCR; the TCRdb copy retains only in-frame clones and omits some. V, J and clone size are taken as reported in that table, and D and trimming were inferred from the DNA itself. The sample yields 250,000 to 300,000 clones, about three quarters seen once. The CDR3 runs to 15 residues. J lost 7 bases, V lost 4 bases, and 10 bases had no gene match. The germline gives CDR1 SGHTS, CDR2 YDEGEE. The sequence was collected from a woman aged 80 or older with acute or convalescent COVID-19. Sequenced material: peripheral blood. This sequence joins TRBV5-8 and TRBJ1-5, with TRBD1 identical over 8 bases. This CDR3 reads CASSHGQGLEQPQHF. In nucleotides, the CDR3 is TGTGCCAGCAGCCACGGACAGGGTTTAGAACAGCCCCAGCATTTT.